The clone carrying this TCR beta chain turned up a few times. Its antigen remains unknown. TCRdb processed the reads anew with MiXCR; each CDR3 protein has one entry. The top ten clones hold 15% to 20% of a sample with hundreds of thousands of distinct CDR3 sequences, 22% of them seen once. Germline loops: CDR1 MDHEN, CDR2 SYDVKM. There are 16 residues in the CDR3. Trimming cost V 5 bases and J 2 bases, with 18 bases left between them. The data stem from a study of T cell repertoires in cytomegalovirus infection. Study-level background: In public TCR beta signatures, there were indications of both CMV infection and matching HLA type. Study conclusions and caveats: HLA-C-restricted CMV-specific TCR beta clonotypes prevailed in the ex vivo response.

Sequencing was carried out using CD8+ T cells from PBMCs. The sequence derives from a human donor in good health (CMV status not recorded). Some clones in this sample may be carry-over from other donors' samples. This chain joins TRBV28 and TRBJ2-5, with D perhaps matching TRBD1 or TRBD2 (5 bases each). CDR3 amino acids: CASSPRGLQDQETQYF. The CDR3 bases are TGTGCCAGCAGTCCCCGGGGCCTCCAAGATCAAGAGACCCAGTACTTC.